Below, 30 T cell receptor beta chains from the same sample are listed, as sequenced in a study of cytomegalovirus exposure and HLA in healthy donors. A multiplex PCR was run with 60 Vbeta primers and 13 Jbeta primers. Here immunoSEQ multiplex PCR was the method, and the copy in TCRdb shows in-frame clones only, minus some. The sample includes approximately 140,000 clones, approximately 84% seen only once; the top ten take around 1.9%. Sequencing was carried out using PBMCs. The receptors shown here come from a middle-aged woman in good health and CMV-seronegative.

The chain uses TRBV2 and TRBJ2-2; 9 bases are a match to TRBD2. V lost 7 bases, J lost 0 bases, and 6 bases stayed unmatched. This CDR3 is 16 amino acids long. Germline assignment: CDR1 SNHLY and CDR2 FYNNEI. CDR3 protein: CASTSSSGANTGELFF. The CDR3 DNA reads TGTGCCAGCACCAGCTCTAGCGGGGCGAACACCGGGGAGCTGTTTTTT.

This clone showed up just a few times. J is TRBJ2-2 and V is TRBV28; 7 bases match TRBD1. J gave up 7 bases and V 9 bases, and 14 bases lay outside the gene matches. This CDR3 spans 15 amino acids. The germline V gene encodes CDR1 MDHEN and CDR2 SYDVKM. The CDR3 spells CASIGQVPWGGELFF. The CDR3 nucleotides read TGTGCCAGTATAGGACAGGTGCCTTGGGGCGGGGAGCTGTTTTTT.

This clone was seen a handful of times. The CDR3 nucleotides are TGTGCCAGCAGTTCCCAACAGGGAAATACGCAGTATTTT. Translating it yields CASSSQQGNTQYF. The genes are TRBV27 and TRBJ2-3, with D possibly being TRBD1 (6 bases). Germline CDR1 is MNHEY and CDR2 is SMNVEV (reference sequence). Trimming pared 4 bases from V and 7 bases from J, leaving 12 bases between. CDR3 length equals 13 residues.

The rearrangement uses TRBV28 and TRBJ1-5, with D unresolved. V lost 5 bases, J lost 1 base, and 18 bases lay in between. Germline CDR1 and CDR2: MDHEN and SYDVKM. The CDR3 loop spans 17 amino acids. The CDR3 region is CASSPPTRGGSNQPQHF. CDR3 DNA sequence: TGTGCCAGCAGTCCCCCAACTCGGGGAGGAAGCAATCAGCCCCAGCATTTT.

This clone has more than one count but fewer than ten. The chain carries TRBV28 and TRBJ1-6; no definite D call. CDR1 and CDR2 (germline): MDHEN, SYDVKM. Trimming cost V 2 bases and J 7 bases, with 6 bases left between them. The CDR3 is 13 amino acids. The CDR3 DNA reads TGTGCCAGCAGTTTAGGCAGAAATTCACCCCTCCACTTT. It is translated as CASSLGRNSPLHF. The entire variable domain, with the rest obtained from reference TRBV28 and TRBJ1-6, is as follows: DVKVTQSSRYLVKRTGEKVFLECVQDMDHENMFWYRQDPGLGLRLIYFSYDVKMKEKGDIPEGYSVSREKKERFSLILESASTNQTSMYLCASSLGRNSPLHFGNGTRLTVT.

This clone came up a few times. The V gene is TRBV7-6, the J gene TRBJ1-1; D uncertain. The CDR3 consists of 15 residues. The V end was cut by 4 bases, the J end by 1 base, with 13 bases between. Germline loops: CDR1 SGHVS, CDR2 FNYEAQ. The CDR3 DNA follows: TGTGCCAGCAGCTCCTGGGCGGCGGGGAACACTGAAGCTTTCTTT. It translates to CASSSWAAGNTEAFF.

A remark on this clone: Sequence at one end of the junction differs from germline and may be a read error. This chain joins TRBV10-3 and TRBJ2-6, with 7 bases aligning to TRBD1. The CDR3 contains 15 residues. Germline CDR1 ENHRY, CDR2 SYGVKD. Here the CDR3 reads CAISVTGAGANGLTF. The CDR3 coding sequence is TGTGCCATCAGTGTTACAGGGGCTGGGGCCAACGGCCTGACTTTC.

This clone is deemed medium-sized. This same CDR3 is encoded by further DNA sequences in the sample. The chain uses TRBV5-4 and TRBJ2-3; TRBD2 matches 14 bases. Germline CDR1 reads SGHNT; CDR2 reads YYREEE (reference sequence). J was trimmed by 3 bases and V by 4 bases; bases with no gene match: 7. The CDR3 consists of 17 residues. CDR3: CASSLRLAGGPTDTQYF. CDR3 nucleotides: TGTGCCAGCAGCCTTAGACTAGCGGGGGGGCCAACAGATACGCAGTATTTT.

The chain has TRBV7-6 and TRBJ2-5; 7 bases map to TRBD1. The CDR3 is 14 residues long. Germline CDR1 and CDR2: SGHVS and FNYEAQ. Germline trimming cut 5 bases from V and 5 bases from J; bases unmatched to any gene: 8. The CDR3 DNA sequence: TGTGCCAGCAGCGACCGGGACAGAAAGGAGACCCAGTACTTC. Translation gives CASSDRDRKETQYF.

The chain is built from TRBV5-1 and TRBJ1-2; D ambiguous. The CDR3 consists of 17 residues. The V gene lost 0 bases and the J gene lost 8 bases, with 23 bases spanning the gap. Germline lookup yields CDR1 SGHRS and CDR2 YFSETQ. The CDR3 coding sequence is TGCGCCAGCAGCTTGGGGCGGGCCCAAACGAGGTCGGTCGGCTACACCTTC. Protein product: CASSLGRAQTRSVGYTF.

The V and J genes are TRBV6-1 and TRBJ2-1; 9 bases match TRBD1. With 6 bases clipped from V and 9 bases from J, the junction kept 9 bases outside the gene matches. This CDR3 is 14 amino acids long. Per the germline V gene, CDR1 is MNHNS and CDR2 is SASEGT. The CDR3 spells CASSQTGTGSEQFF. The CDR3 DNA follows: TGTGCCAGCAGCCAGACCGGGACAGGGAGTGAGCAGTTCTTC.

The chain employs TRBV10-2 and TRBJ2-5; D call uncertain. The germline V gene encodes CDR1 WSHSY and CDR2 SAAADI. The CDR3 extends over 11 amino acids. The V and J ends lost 2 bases and 7 bases respectively, with 5 bases between them. The CDR3 DNA reads TGCGCCAGCAGTGAGAGGAGGACCCAGTACTTC. This codes for CASSERRTQYF.

The gene calls are TRBV27 and TRBJ1-2; D might be TRBD1 (6 bases). Trimming stripped 0 bases from V and 4 bases from J, with 21 bases between. The CDR3 has 18 residues. In germline, CDR1 is MNHEY, CDR2 SMNVEV (reference sequence). The CDR3 reads CASSLSRQAQLSPYGYTF. As DNA, the CDR3 is TGTGCCAGCAGTTTATCGCGACAGGCGCAGCTCTCCCCCTATGGCTACACCTTC.

This clone is a singleton in its sample. The CDR3 reads CASFTGLAGDEQYF. DNA for the CDR3: TGCGCCAGCTTCACCGGACTAGCGGGAGACGAGCAGTACTTC. The V call is TRBV5-1, the J call TRBJ2-7; 13 nucleotides align to TRBD2. The CDR3 consists of 14 residues. CDR1 and CDR2 (germline): SGHRS, YFSETQ. Trimming cost V 7 bases and J 5 bases; bases outside gene matches: 6.

This clone was counted only a few times. The chain combines TRBV6-4 with TRBJ1-6; TRBD1 agrees at 7 bases. This CDR3 has 13 residues. CDR1 MRHNA and CDR2 SNTAGT come from the germline V gene. V lost 10 bases and J lost 9; bases outside the gene matches: 9. The CDR3 DNA is TGTGCCACCGAGGACAGGCATGGTTCACCCCTCCACTTT. Translated: CATEDRHGSPLHF.

The genes are TRBV29-1 and TRBJ2-3; 8 bases are shared with TRBD2. CDR3 length: 16 residues. The germline CDR1 and CDR2 sequences are SQVTM and ANQGSEA. V lost 4 bases, J lost 3 bases, and 12 bases stayed unmatched. CDR3 sequence reads: CSVVGGLAGVTDTQYF. DNA of the CDR3: TGCAGCGTTGTAGGAGGACTAGCAGGAGTGACAGATACGCAGTATTTT.

The chain employs TRBV2 and TRBJ2-7; 7 bases map to TRBD1. The V gene end was trimmed by 6 bases and the J gene end by 3 bases; junction bases not matched to a gene: 11. Germline V lookup: CDR1 SNHLY, CDR2 FYNNEI. CDR3 length: 15 amino acids. The CDR3 DNA sequence: TGTGCCAGCAGGGTTAACCGGGACAGAGGCTACGAGCAGTACTTC. Translated, it gives CASRVNRDRGYEQYF.

The chain has TRBV19 and TRBJ2-3, with 11 bases identical to TRBD2. Germline V gene sequence: CDR1 LNHDA, CDR2 SQIVND (reference sequence). J lost 5 bases, V lost 4 bases, and 20 bases had no gene match. This CDR3 spans 20 amino acids. CDR3 DNA: TGTGCCAGTAGTAACCCGACCTCGACCGGGACTAGCGGACGGGTAGATACGCAGTATTTT. This gives the protein CASSNPTSTGTSGRVDTQYF. Looking up the rest from reference TRBV19 and TRBJ2-3 gives the full variable domain: DGGITQSPKYLFRKEGQNVTLSCEQNLNHDAMYWYRQDPGQGLRLIYYSQIVNDFQKGDIAEGYSVSREKKESFPLTVTSAQKNPTAFYLCASSNPTSTGTSGRVDTQYFGPGTRLTVL.

Only a few counts were recorded for this clone. The rearrangement links TRBV6-5 to TRBJ1-5; D possibly corresponds to TRBD1 (6 bases). CDR1 is MNHEY, CDR2 SVGAGI, per germline. Trimming took off 6 bases at V and 4 bases at J, with 16 bases between the two ends. The CDR3 has 15 residues. DNA of the CDR3: TGTGCCAGCAGAGCTAAGGGAACAGGGAATCAGCCCCAGCATTTT. Translated, it gives CASRAKGTGNQPQHF.

This clone occurred once. The chain joins TRBV15 to TRBJ2-2, with 13 bases aligning to TRBD2. Trimming took 5 bases from V and 7 from J; bases not matched to a gene: 7. The CDR3 extends over 16 amino acids. The germline CDR1 and CDR2 sequences are LNHNV and YYDKDF (reference sequence). CDR3 residues: CATSGTSGREVGELFF. The CDR3 bases are TGTGCCACCAGCGGAACTAGCGGGAGGGAGGTCGGGGAGCTGTTTTTT. The variable domain in full, with the rest retrieved from reference TRBV15 and TRBJ2-2, is DAMVIQNPRYQVTQFGKPVTLSCSQTLNHNVMYWYQQKSSQAPKLLFHYYDKDFNNEADTPDNFQSRRPNTSFCFLDIRSPGLGDTAMYLCATSGTSGREVGELFFGEGSRLTVL.

Only a few counts were recorded for this clone. J is TRBJ1-2 and V is TRBV9, with a tentative D call TRBD1 (6 bases). V shed 2 bases and J shed 2 bases, with 13 bases lying between them. This CDR3 is 15 amino acids long. Germline assignment: CDR1 SGDLS and CDR2 YYNGEE. In DNA, the CDR3 is TGTGCCAGCAGCGTGCTTCCAGGGGAAAACTATGGCTACACCTTC. This gives the protein CASSVLPGENYGYTF.

This clone was seen a few times. V gene TRBV21-1 combines with J gene TRBJ1-6; whether TRBD1, the table's D call, matches the DNA was not checked. TRBV21-1 is a pseudogene. The CDR3 has 17 residues. DNA for the CDR3: TGTGCCAGCAAAGACCAGGGCCACAGCTCCTATAATTCACCCCTCCACTTT. This codes for CASKDQGHSSYNSPLHF.

Written as DNA, the CDR3 is TGTGCCAGCAGTTACAACAGGGGTCTCGAAGCTTTCTTT. It is translated as CASSYNRGLEAFF. V usage is TRBV6-6 and J usage is TRBJ1-1; the match to TRBD1 covers 7 bases. Germline CDR1 reads MNHNY; CDR2 reads SVGAGI (reference sequence). After removal of 2 bases from V and 8 bases from J, the junction contained 5 bases not matched to a gene. The CDR3 contains 13 residues.

The chain recombines TRBV11-2 with TRBJ2-7; 7 nucleotides align to TRBD2. CDR3 length: 14 amino acids. Looked up from germline, CDR1 is SGHAT and CDR2 is FQNNGV. V trimming: 1 base; J trimming: 4 bases; junction bases outside the gene matches: 4. The CDR3 protein is CASSLGGGVYEQYF. The DNA of the CDR3 is TGTGCCAGCAGCTTAGGTGGGGGGGTTTACGAGCAGTACTTC.

The chain recombines TRBV5-1 with TRBJ2-4; tentatively, D is TRBD1 (6 bases). The CDR3 length is 14 residues. CDR1 SGHRS and CDR2 YFSETQ come from the germline V gene. The V end was cut by 0 bases, the J end by 12 bases, with 16 bases between. CDR3 nucleotides: TGCGCCAGCAGCTTGGGCAGAACCCCGGACAGTCAGTACTTC. Translating it yields CASSLGRTPDSQYF.

This clone was observed a few times. The chain links TRBV11-1 to TRBJ2-7, with a possible D match to TRBD1 (5 bases). Trimming removed 4 bases from V and 5 bases from J, with 15 bases in between. Germline CDR1 reads SGHAT; CDR2 reads FQDESV (reference sequence). This CDR3 is built from 14 residues. The CDR3 region is CASSSSLQVHEQYF. CDR3 nucleotides: TGTGCCAGCAGCTCCTCTCTACAGGTACACGAGCAGTACTTC. Combining the CDR3 with reference TRBV11-1 and TRBJ2-7 gives the whole variable domain EAEVAQSPRYKITEKSQAVAFWCDPISGHATLYWYRQILGQGPELLVQFQDESVVDDSQLPKDRFSAERLKGVDSTLKIQPAELGDSAMYLCASSSSLQVHEQYFGPGTRLTVT.

The genes are TRBV7-3 and TRBJ2-3, with a tentative D call TRBD2 (5 bases). Germline loops: CDR1 SGHTA, CDR2 FQGTGA. This CDR3 region has 14 residues. V lost 5 bases, J lost 6 bases, and 15 bases lay in between. CDR3 amino acids: CASSPTSLGDTQYF. CDR3 nucleotide sequence: TGTGCCAGCAGCCCAACTAGTTTAGGGGATACGCAGTATTTT.

Notes on this clone: Since no conserved phenylalanine or tryptophan closes the CDR3, a read error is the likely cause. V is TRBV6-1 and J is TRBJ1-1; no definite D call. The CDR3 runs to 11 residues. V lost 7 bases to trimming and J lost 1 base, with 4 bases between them. In germline, CDR1 is MNHNS, CDR2 SASEGT. The CDR3 DNA sequence: TGTGCCAGCAAGGAGAACACTGAAGCTTTCTCT. Residues: CASKENTEAFS.

This clone was recorded once. The rearrangement links TRBV18 to TRBJ1-5; D gene unclear. This CDR3 contains 14 residues. Germline V gene lookup returns CDR1 KGHSH and CDR2 LQKENI. Trimming took 3 bases from V and 2 from J, leaving 8 bases between them. The DNA for the CDR3 is TGTGCCAGCTCACCGGAGGGAGGCAATCAGCCCCAGCATTTT. Translating gives CASSPEGGNQPQHF.

The chain joins TRBV5-1 to TRBJ1-2; 11 nucleotides align to TRBD1. The trim removed 4 bases at V and 5 bases at J, leaving 13 bases unmatched. The germline CDR1 and CDR2 sequences are SGHRS and YFSETQ. CDR3 length equals 17 residues. The chain's CDR3 is CASSTTGTGGILYGYTF. The CDR3 DNA is TGCGCCAGCAGCACGACCGGGACAGGGGGGATTCTATATGGCTACACCTTC.